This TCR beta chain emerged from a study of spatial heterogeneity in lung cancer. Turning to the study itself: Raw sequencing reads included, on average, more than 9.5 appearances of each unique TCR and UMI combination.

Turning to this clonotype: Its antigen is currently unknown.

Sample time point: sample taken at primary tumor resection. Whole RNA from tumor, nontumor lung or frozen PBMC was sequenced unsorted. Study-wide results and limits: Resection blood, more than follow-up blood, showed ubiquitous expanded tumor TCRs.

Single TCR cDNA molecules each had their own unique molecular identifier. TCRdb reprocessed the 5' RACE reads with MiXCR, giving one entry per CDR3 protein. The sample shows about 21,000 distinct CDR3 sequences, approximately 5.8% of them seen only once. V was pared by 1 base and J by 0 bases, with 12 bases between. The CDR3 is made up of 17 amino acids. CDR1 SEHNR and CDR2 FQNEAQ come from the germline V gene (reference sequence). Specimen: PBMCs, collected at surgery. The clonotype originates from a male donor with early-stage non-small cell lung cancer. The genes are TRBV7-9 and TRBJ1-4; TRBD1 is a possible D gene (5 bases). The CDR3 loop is CASSLGSGVATNEKLFF. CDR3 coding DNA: TGTGCCAGCAGCTTAGGTTCGGGGGTTGCAACTAATGAAAAACTGTTTTTT.